These 30 T cell receptor beta chains share one sample of origin, sequenced in a study of T cell changes during pregnancy in multiple sclerosis. The method was immunoSEQ multiplex PCR; TCRdb's version includes in-frame clones alone and lacks a portion of them. The sample has about 59,000 clones; around nine tenths are singletons. What was sequenced was peripheral blood from another person, used as feeder cells. These receptors all come from a human donor whose cells served as feeder cells for cultures in a pregnancy study.

This clone has only a few counts. This chain links TRBV9 with TRBJ1-2; 7 positions match TRBD1. The CDR3 sequence is 15 residues long. Unmatched junction bases numbered 9, after V lost 4 bases and J lost 3 bases. Germline values: CDR1 SGDLS, CDR2 YYNGEE. The CDR3 loop reads CASSFTGVADYGYTF. The CDR3 region has the DNA TGTGCCAGCAGCTTTACAGGGGTGGCGGACTATGGCTACACCTTC.

The rearrangement joins TRBV28 to TRBJ2-2; no reliable D call. Per the germline V gene, CDR1 is MDHEN and CDR2 is SYDVKM. V lost 9 bases and J lost 0, with 8 bases in between. This CDR3 region has 13 residues. CDR3 nucleotides: TGTGCCAGTGGAATGACGAACACCGGGGAGCTGTTTTTT. Translated: CASGMTNTGELFF.

The chain uses TRBV4-2 and TRBJ2-6; perhaps TRBD2 as D (6 bases). CDR3 length: 16 amino acids. Trimming cost V 0 bases and J 0 bases, with 6 bases left between them. Germline CDR1 and CDR2: LGHNA and YNFKEQ. Here the CDR3 reads CASSQEAGSGANVLTF. CDR3 coding DNA: TGTGCCAGCAGCCAAGAAGCGGGCTCTGGGGCCAACGTCCTGACTTTC.

The chain employs TRBV7-9 and TRBJ1-6; no definite D call. CDR1 SEHNR and CDR2 FQNEAQ come from the germline V gene (reference sequence). Trimming shortened V by 6 bases and J by 9 bases, and 15 bases separated the two germline ends. This CDR3 comprises 14 residues. The CDR3 bases are TGTGCCAGCAGAAAACAGTCTTGGAGTTCACCCCTCCACTTT. Amino acid sequence: CASRKQSWSSPLHF.

The gene calls are TRBV5-1 and TRBJ2-3; D uncertain. The V and J ends lost 4 bases and 1 base respectively, with 7 bases between them. The CDR3 runs to 13 residues. CDR1 is SGHRS and CDR2 is YFSETQ in the germline V gene. This CDR3 is CASSPAGTDTQYF. CDR3 nucleotide sequence: TGCGCCAGCAGCCCCGCCGGCACAGATACGCAGTATTTT.

The rearrangement joins TRBV9 to TRBJ2-5; 7 bases line up with TRBD2. The germline CDR1 and CDR2 sequences are SGDLS and YYNGEE. This CDR3 contains 17 residues. The J segment lost 2 bases and the V segment lost 0 bases, leaving 10 bases of the junction unmatched. The CDR3, as DNA: TGTGCCAGCAGCGTAGCTAGCGTGGGAGGGCCACAAGAGACCCAGTACTTC. It specifies CASSVASVGGPQETQYF.

The chain uses TRBV7-9 and TRBJ2-7; 9 bases align to TRBD2. J was trimmed by 5 bases and V by 5 bases; bases with no gene match: 10. Germline V gene data show CDR1 as SEHNR and CDR2 as FQNEAQ (reference sequence). This CDR3 region has 15 residues. This CDR3 reads CASSPIAGVNDEQYF. The CDR3 nucleotides are TGTGCCAGCAGCCCAATAGCGGGAGTTAACGACGAGCAGTACTTC.

This chain uses TRBV7-3 with TRBJ1-1; 9 bases are shared with TRBD1. Per germline, CDR1 SGHTA and CDR2 FQGTGA. The length of the CDR3 is 14 residues. J gave up 3 bases and V 4 bases, and 3 bases lay outside the gene matches. DNA for the CDR3: TGTGCCAGCAGCTCGACAGGGGGAGACACTGAAGCTTTCTTT. It codes for CASSSTGGDTEAFF.

The chain employs TRBV4-1 and TRBJ1-6; TRBD1 might be the D (5 bases). With 0 bases removed from V and 9 bases from J, the gap between germline ends came to 12 bases. Per germline, CDR1 MGHRA and CDR2 YSYEKL. The CDR3 is 15 amino acids. The CDR3 DNA reads TGCGCCAGCAGCCAAGATGGGGGGATTGGTTCACCCCTCCACTTT. It encodes CASSQDGGIGSPLHF.

V usage is TRBV28 and J usage is TRBJ1-1; possibly TRBD1 for D (5 bases). Per germline, CDR1 MDHEN and CDR2 SYDVKM. Trimming left V 4 bases short and J 1 base short, with 16 bases between. The CDR3 length is 16 residues. Written as DNA, the CDR3 is TGTGCCAGCAGTTCCCCCTCCGGGGGGGAGAACACTGAAGCTTTCTTT. Its translation is CASSSPSGGENTEAFF.

In its sample, this clone was seen once. This rearrangement joins TRBV5-1 to TRBJ1-5, with D unclear. Germline CDR1 SGHRS, CDR2 YFSETQ. V shed 0 bases and J shed 1 base, with 8 bases lying between them. This CDR3 comprises 15 residues. The CDR3 region has the DNA TGCGCCAGCAGCTTGGACGGGCCGAGCAATCAGCCCCAGCATTTT. Encoded protein: CASSLDGPSNQPQHF.

As to this clone: Other DNA sequences within the sample encode an identical CDR3. The V gene is TRBV30, the J gene TRBJ2-1; D remains ambiguous. This CDR3 has 13 amino acids. The V gene lost 2 bases and the J gene lost 10 bases, with 15 bases spanning the gap. The germline V gene has CDR1 GTSNPN and CDR2 SVGIG (reference sequence). The CDR3 sequence: CAWSQDRVREQFF. CDR3 coding DNA: TGTGCCTGGAGTCAAGACCGGGTACGCGAGCAGTTCTTC.

CDR3 residues: CAWTQGTGNTIYF. The DNA of the CDR3 is TGTGCCTGGACCCAGGGAACGGGAAACACCATATATTTT. V gene TRBV30 combines with J gene TRBJ1-3; a weak D match, TRBD1 (5 bases). Trimming pared 4 bases from V and 4 bases from J, leaving 11 bases between. The CDR3 has 13 amino acids. Per the germline V gene, CDR1 is GTSNPN and CDR2 is SVGIG (reference sequence).

The gene calls are TRBV30 and TRBJ1-3, with D maybe TRBD1 (5 bases). CDR3 length: 15 amino acids. The germline V gene encodes CDR1 GTSNPN and CDR2 SVGIG (reference sequence). Between the trimmed V and J ends, which lost 4 bases and 2 bases, there was a span of 15 bases. The CDR3 nucleotides read TGTGCCTGGAACGAGGGGTCCTTACCTGGAAACACCATATATTTT. Its translation: CAWNEGSLPGNTIYF.

This clone was counted between two and nine times. The chain recombines TRBV2 with TRBJ1-5; D is uncertain. Trimming stripped 7 bases from V and 2 bases from J, with 9 bases between. The CDR3 sequence is 13 residues long. The germline CDR1 and CDR2 sequences are SNHLY and FYNNEI. CDR3 region: CASTGGGNQPQHF. In nucleotides, the CDR3 is TGTGCCAGCACGGGTGGGGGCAATCAGCCCCAGCATTTT.

The J gene is TRBJ1-2, the V gene TRBV4-3, with D tentatively TRBD1 (6 bases). Germline loops: CDR1 LGHNA, CDR2 YSLEER. The V end lost 0 bases, the J end lost 8 bases, and 16 bases lay between the germline ends. The CDR3 sequence is 15 residues long. This CDR3 reads CASSQEWGASGGYTF. The CDR3 coding sequence is TGCGCCAGCAGCCAAGAATGGGGGGCGAGTGGGGGCTACACCTTC.

J is TRBJ2-6 and V is TRBV6-1, with D uncertain. The CDR3 runs 15 residues. Germline lookup yields CDR1 MNHNS and CDR2 SASEGT. V lost 5 bases and J 0 bases, leaving 8 bases between the germline ends. CDR3 amino acids: CASSHASSGANVLTF. CDR3 nucleotides: TGTGCCAGCAGTCACGCCAGCTCTGGGGCCAACGTCCTGACTTTC.

This chain joins TRBV6-1 and TRBJ1-2; perhaps TRBD1 as D (6 bases). This CDR3 has 14 residues. Germline loops: CDR1 MNHNS, CDR2 SASEGT. V shed 10 bases and J shed 3 bases, with 18 bases lying between them. The CDR3 reads CANNPYREDYGYTF. CDR3 DNA sequence: TGTGCCAACAACCCCTACAGGGAGGACTATGGCTACACCTTC.

The V call is TRBV11-3, the J call TRBJ2-1; D is perhaps TRBD2 (5 bases). Trimming shortened V by 2 bases and J by 4 bases, and 12 bases separated the two germline ends. Germline-derived CDR1 and CDR2 are SGHNT and YENEEA. This CDR3 has 15 amino acids. In DNA, the CDR3 is TGTGCCAGCAGCTTATCCTCCACTAGATACAATGAGCAGTTCTTC. Protein sequence: CASSLSSTRYNEQFF.

The V call is TRBV6-5, the J call TRBJ2-5; maybe TRBD1 (6 bases). CDR3 size: 10 residues. Trimming pared 8 bases from V and 5 bases from J, leaving 6 bases between. Germline loops: CDR1 MNHEY, CDR2 SVGAGI. CDR3 region: CASQGETQYF. CDR3 DNA: TGTGCCAGCCAGGGGGAGACCCAGTACTTC.

The chain combines TRBV7-3 with TRBJ2-3; 10 nucleotides agree with TRBD2. CDR1 is SGHTA and CDR2 is FQGTGA in the germline V gene. The J segment lost 2 bases and the V segment lost 5 bases, leaving 4 bases of the junction unmatched. CDR3 length equals 15 residues. The CDR3 reads CASSRTSGLTDTQYF. DNA of the CDR3: TGTGCCAGCAGCAGGACTAGCGGTCTCACAGATACGCAGTATTTT.

The chain recombines TRBV27 with TRBJ2-3; 7 bases are a match to TRBD2. J was trimmed by 0 bases and V by 2 bases; bases with no gene match: 11. The CDR3 sequence is 18 residues long. Germline V CDR1 and CDR2: MNHEY, SMNVEV (reference sequence). The CDR3 coding sequence is TGTGCCAGCAGTTTAAGCCCCCCAGCGGGATGGAGCACAGATACGCAGTATTTT. Amino acid sequence: CASSLSPPAGWSTDTQYF.

The chain recombines TRBV6-5 with TRBJ2-3; no clear D. V was pared by 0 bases and J by 0 bases, with 4 bases between. The CDR3 totals 14 residues. Germline V CDR1 and CDR2: MNHEY, SVGAGI. CDR3 loop: CASSYSTSTDTQYF. The DNA for the CDR3 is TGTGCCAGCAGTTACTCGACTAGCACAGATACGCAGTATTTT.

The V gene is TRBV6-4, the J gene TRBJ1-5, with unresolved D. Looked up from germline, CDR1 is MRHNA and CDR2 is SNTAGT. The V end was cut by 3 bases, the J end by 5 bases, with 8 bases between. The CDR3 extends over 13 amino acids. The CDR3 spells CASSEGSHQPQHF. CDR3 bases: TGTGCCAGCAGTGAGGGGTCGCATCAGCCCCAGCATTTT.

V and J are TRBV5-1 and TRBJ1-2, with D perhaps TRBD1 (5 bases). Germline V CDR1 and CDR2: SGHRS, YFSETQ. V was pared by 0 bases and J by 1 base, with 7 bases between. This CDR3 contains 14 residues. DNA of the CDR3: TGCGCCAGCAGCTTGGGACAGCTTAACTATGGCTACACCTTC. It translates to CASSLGQLNYGYTF.

J is TRBJ1-2 and V is TRBV4-2; no reliable D call. CDR3 length equals 17 residues. V dropped 0 bases and J dropped 2 bases, with 16 bases sitting between them. Germline values: CDR1 LGHNA, CDR2 YNFKEQ. CDR3 DNA: TGTGCCAGCAGCCAAGATCTGATGGCAGCGATGAACTATGGCTACACCTTC. Translating gives CASSQDLMAAMNYGYTF.

This clone was recorded only once. The V gene is TRBV5-1, the J gene TRBJ2-1, with 8 bases fitting TRBD1. Germline CDR1 is SGHRS and CDR2 is YFSETQ. The CDR3 extends over 14 amino acids. With V trimmed by 5 bases and J by 8 bases, 9 bases remained unmatched. Here the CDR3 DNA reads TGCGCCAGCAGACCAGACAGGGGAACATATGAGCAGTTCTTC. Translating gives CASRPDRGTYEQFF.

The chain links TRBV5-1 to TRBJ2-3; TRBD1 matches 9 bases. The CDR3 is 18 residues long. After removal of 0 bases from V and 0 bases from J, the junction contained 8 bases not matched to a gene. The germline V gene encodes CDR1 SGHRS and CDR2 YFSETQ. In DNA, the CDR3 is TGCGCCAGCAGCTTGGAGGGGTACAGGGGGCGCAGCACAGATACGCAGTATTTT. Translating gives CASSLEGYRGRSTDTQYF.

The genes are TRBV18 and TRBJ2-2, with a weak D call TRBD2 (6 bases). CDR3 size: 16 residues. The ends were cut back, 0 bases at V and 0 bases at J, with 8 bases in the middle. Germline V gene sequence: CDR1 KGHSH, CDR2 LQKENI. The CDR3 loop reads CASSPPSGANTGELFF. CDR3 nucleotides: TGTGCCAGCTCACCACCATCGGGGGCGAACACCGGGGAGCTGTTTTTT.

This clone was found a few times. This chain links TRBV5-6 with TRBJ2-1; weak D call: TRBD1 (6 bases). CDR1 and CDR2 from the germline V gene are SGHDT and YYEEEE. Trimming took 3 bases from V and 0 from J, leaving 16 bases between them. This CDR3 spans 17 amino acids. CDR3 region: CASSWMAGTSSYNEQFF. The CDR3 coding sequence is TGTGCCAGCAGCTGGATGGCCGGGACATCCTCCTACAATGAGCAGTTCTTC.